The clone carrying this TCR beta chain was recorded only once. Antigen specificity is unknown. A much larger clone differs by one base, so this may be a read error. These data originate in a study of type 1 and type 2 diabetes patients. The PCR template was genomic DNA. Amplification of the beta chain CDR3 used 30 forward and 13 reverse multiplex primers. One entry per CDR3 protein results from TCRdb running MiXCR on the multiplex PCR reads. Of 250,000 to 300,000 distinct CDR3 sequences listed, approximately 50% are singletons. Findings of the study overall: Groups were not age- or gender-matched, which may bias interpretation. Some HECs seen only in T1D might also appear in more T2D or control samples.

CDR3 size: 15 residues. Germline-derived CDR1 and CDR2 are SSHAT and FNYEAQ (reference sequence). The V gene lost 5 bases and the J gene lost 0 bases, with 14 bases spanning the gap. The sequenced sample consisted of peripheral blood mononuclear cells (PBMCs). The J gene is TRBJ2-7, the V gene TRBV7-7; no clear D. The TCR originated in a man aged 18 to 29 with type 2 diabetes. DNA for the CDR3: TGTGCCAGCAGCCCGGCTAGGATGGCCTCCTACGAGCAGTACTTC. Translation: CASSPARMASYEQYF.